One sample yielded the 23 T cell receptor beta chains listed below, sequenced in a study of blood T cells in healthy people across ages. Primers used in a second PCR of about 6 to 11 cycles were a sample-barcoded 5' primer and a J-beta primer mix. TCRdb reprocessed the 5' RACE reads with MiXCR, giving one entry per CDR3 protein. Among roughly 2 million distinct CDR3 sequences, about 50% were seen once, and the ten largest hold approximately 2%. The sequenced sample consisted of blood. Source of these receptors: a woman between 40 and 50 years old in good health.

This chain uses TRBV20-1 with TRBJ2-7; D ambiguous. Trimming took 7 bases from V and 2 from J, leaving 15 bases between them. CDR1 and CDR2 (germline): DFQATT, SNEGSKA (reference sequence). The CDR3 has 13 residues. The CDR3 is CSGVTAPAYEQYF. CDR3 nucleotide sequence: TGCAGTGGGGTTACGGCCCCTGCCTACGAGCAGTACTTC.

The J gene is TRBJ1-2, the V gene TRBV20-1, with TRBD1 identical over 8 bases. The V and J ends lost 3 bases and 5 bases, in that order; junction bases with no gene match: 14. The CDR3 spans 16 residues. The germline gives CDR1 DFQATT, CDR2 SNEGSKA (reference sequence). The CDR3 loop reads CSASKGGTGSRYGYTF. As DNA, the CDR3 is TGCAGTGCTAGCAAGGGGGGGACAGGTTCTAGATATGGCTACACCTTC.

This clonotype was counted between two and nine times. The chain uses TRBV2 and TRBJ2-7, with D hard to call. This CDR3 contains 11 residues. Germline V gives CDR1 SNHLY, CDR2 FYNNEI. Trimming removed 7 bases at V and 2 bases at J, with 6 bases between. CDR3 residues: CASTKAYEQYF. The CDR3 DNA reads TGTGCCAGCACCAAAGCCTACGAGCAGTACTTC. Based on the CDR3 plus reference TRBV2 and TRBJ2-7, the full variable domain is EPEVTQTPSHQVTQMGQEVILRCVPISNHLYFYWYRQILGQKVEFLVSFYNNEISEKSEIFDDQFSVERPDGSNFTLKIRSTKLEDSAMYFCASTKAYEQYFGPGTRLTVT.

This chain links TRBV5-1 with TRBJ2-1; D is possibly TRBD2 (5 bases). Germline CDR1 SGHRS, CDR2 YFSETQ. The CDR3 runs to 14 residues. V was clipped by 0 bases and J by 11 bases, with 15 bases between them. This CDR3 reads CASSLEWARDKQFF. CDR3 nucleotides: TGCGCCAGCAGCTTGGAGTGGGCTCGGGATAAGCAGTTCTTC.

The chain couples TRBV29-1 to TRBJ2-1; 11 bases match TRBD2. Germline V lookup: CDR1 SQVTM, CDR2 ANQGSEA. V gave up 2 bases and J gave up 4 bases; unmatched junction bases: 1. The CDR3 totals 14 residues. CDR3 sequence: CSVELAGGYNEQFF. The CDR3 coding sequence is TGCAGCGTTGAACTAGCGGGGGGATACAATGAGCAGTTCTTC.

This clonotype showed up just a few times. The CDR3 DNA sequence: TGTGCCAGCAGTTTTACAGAGAATTCACCCCTCCACTTT. Its protein is CASSFTENSPLHF. The V and J genes are TRBV27 and TRBJ1-6; D remains unclear. CDR3 length: 13 residues. V was pared by 3 bases and J by 7 bases, with 7 bases between. The germline gives CDR1 MNHEY, CDR2 SMNVEV (reference sequence).

CDR3 region: CASSSYLNTEAFF. In nucleotides, the CDR3 is TGTGCCAGCAGCTCCTACTTGAACACTGAAGCTTTCTTT. The rearrangement uses TRBV7-2 and TRBJ1-1; no definite D call. CDR3 length equals 13 residues. Trimming removed 4 bases at V and 0 bases at J, with 6 bases between. Per germline, CDR1 SGHTA and CDR2 FQGNSA.

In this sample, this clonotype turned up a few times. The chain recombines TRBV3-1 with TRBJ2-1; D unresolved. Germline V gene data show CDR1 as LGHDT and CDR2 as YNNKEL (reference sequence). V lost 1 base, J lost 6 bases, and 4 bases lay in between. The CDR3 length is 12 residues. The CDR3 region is CASSQVTNEQFF. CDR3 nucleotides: TGTGCCAGCAGCCAAGTAACCAATGAGCAGTTCTTC.

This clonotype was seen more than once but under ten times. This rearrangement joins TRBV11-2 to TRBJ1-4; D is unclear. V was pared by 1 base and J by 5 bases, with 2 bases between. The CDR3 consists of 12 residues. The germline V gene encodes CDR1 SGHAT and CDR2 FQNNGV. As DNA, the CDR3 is TGTGCCAGCAGCTTAGGAAATGAAAAACTGTTTTTT. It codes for CASSLGNEKLFF.

CDR3 sequence: CASSLGFGGSSTDTQYF. DNA of the CDR3: TGCGCCAGCAGCTTGGGATTCGGGGGTTCTAGCACAGATACGCAGTATTTT. The rearrangement joins TRBV5-1 to TRBJ2-3, with D perhaps matching TRBD2 (6 bases). V lost 0 bases to trimming and J lost 0 bases, with 14 bases between them. The CDR3 contains 17 residues. Germline-derived CDR1 and CDR2 are SGHRS and YFSETQ.

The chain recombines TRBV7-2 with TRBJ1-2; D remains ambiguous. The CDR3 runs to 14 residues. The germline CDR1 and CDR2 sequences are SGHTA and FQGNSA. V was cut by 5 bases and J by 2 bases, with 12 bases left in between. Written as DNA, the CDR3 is TGTGCCAGCAGCAAAGAGCACGGGAACTATGGCTACACCTTC. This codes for CASSKEHGNYGYTF.

CDR3 sequence reads: CASSRGQVTETQYF. In DNA, the CDR3 is TGTGCCAGCAGCCGGGGCCAGGTTACAGAGACCCAGTACTTC. This sequence joins TRBV13 and TRBJ2-5, with D perhaps given as TRBD1 or TRBD2 (5 bases each). The CDR3 has 14 amino acids. Germline CDR1 PRHDT, CDR2 FYEKMQ (reference sequence). V lost 5 bases and J 4 bases, leaving 14 bases between the germline ends.

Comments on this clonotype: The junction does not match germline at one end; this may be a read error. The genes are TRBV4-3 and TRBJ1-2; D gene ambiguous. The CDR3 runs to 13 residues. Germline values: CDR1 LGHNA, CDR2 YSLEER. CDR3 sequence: CTSSQEVWNGYTF. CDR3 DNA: TGCACCAGCAGCCAAGAGGTGTGGAATGGCTACACCTTC.

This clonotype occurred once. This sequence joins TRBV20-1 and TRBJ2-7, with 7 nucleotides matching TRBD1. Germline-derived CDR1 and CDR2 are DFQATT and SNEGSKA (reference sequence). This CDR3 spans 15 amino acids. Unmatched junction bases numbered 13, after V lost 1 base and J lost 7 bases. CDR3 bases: TGCAGTGCTAGAGGCGACAGGGTATCCTACAATGAGCAGTACTTC. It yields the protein CSARGDRVSYNEQYF.

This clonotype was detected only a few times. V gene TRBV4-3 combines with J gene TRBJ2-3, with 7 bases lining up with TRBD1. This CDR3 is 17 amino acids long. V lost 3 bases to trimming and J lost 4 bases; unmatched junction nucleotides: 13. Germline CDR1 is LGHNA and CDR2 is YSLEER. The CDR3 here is CASSHSRGRGSPDTQYF. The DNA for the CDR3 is TGCGCCAGCAGCCATTCCCGGGGCAGGGGGTCCCCAGATACGCAGTATTTT.

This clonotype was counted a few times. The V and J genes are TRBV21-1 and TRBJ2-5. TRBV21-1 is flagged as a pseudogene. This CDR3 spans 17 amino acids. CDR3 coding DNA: TGTGCCAGCAGCCGGATCTCGGGGTCCATCGGTCGGGAGACCCAGTACTTC. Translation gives CASSRISGSIGRETQYF.

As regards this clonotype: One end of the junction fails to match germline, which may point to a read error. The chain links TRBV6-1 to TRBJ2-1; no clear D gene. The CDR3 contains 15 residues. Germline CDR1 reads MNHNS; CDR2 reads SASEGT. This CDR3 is CASTAFLPPNNKQFF. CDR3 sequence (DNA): TGTGCCAGCACCGCCTTCTTGCCCCCCAACAATAAGCAGTTCTTC.

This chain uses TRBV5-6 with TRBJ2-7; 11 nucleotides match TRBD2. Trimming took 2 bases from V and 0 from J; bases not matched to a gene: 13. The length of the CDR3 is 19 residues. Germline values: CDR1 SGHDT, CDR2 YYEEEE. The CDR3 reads CASSFLPGLAGGSSYEQYF. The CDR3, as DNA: TGTGCCAGCAGCTTTCTTCCCGGACTAGCGGGCGGAAGCTCCTACGAGCAGTACTTC.

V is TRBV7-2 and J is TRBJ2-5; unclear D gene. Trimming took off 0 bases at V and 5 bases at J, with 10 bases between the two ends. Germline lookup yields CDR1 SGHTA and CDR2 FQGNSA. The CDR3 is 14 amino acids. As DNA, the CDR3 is TGTGCCAGCAGCTTAGCCGGCAGGCTTGAGACCCAGTACTTC. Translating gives CASSLAGRLETQYF.

The CDR3 loop reads CASSKTQGYEQFF. The CDR3 DNA is TGTGCCAGCAGCAAAACTCAGGGTTACGAGCAGTTCTTC. The chain links TRBV6-6 to TRBJ2-1; a possible D gene is TRBD1 (5 bases). The CDR3 runs to 13 residues. Germline CDR1 MNHNY, CDR2 SVGAGI (reference sequence). Trimming took off 6 bases at V and 10 bases at J, with 16 bases between the two ends.

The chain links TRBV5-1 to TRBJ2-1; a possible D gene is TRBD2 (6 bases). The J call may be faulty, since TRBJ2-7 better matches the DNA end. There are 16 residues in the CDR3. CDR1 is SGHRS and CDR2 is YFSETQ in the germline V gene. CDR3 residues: CASSLPSGASYNEQYF. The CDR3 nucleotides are TGCGCCAGCAGCTTGCCCTCGGGAGCATCCTACAATGAGCAGTACTTC.

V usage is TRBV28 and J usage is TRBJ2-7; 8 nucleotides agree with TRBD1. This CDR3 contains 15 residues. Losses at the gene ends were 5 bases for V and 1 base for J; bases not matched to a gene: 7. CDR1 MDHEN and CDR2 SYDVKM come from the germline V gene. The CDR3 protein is CASSPPWDRSYEQYF. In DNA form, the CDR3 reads TGTGCCAGCAGTCCCCCCTGGGACAGGTCCTACGAGCAGTACTTC.

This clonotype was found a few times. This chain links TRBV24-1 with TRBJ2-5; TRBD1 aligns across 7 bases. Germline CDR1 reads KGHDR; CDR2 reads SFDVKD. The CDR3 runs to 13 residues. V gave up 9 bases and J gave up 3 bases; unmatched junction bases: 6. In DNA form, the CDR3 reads TGTGCCACCGGGCAGGGGGTAAAAGAGACCCAGTACTTC. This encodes CATGQGVKETQYF.